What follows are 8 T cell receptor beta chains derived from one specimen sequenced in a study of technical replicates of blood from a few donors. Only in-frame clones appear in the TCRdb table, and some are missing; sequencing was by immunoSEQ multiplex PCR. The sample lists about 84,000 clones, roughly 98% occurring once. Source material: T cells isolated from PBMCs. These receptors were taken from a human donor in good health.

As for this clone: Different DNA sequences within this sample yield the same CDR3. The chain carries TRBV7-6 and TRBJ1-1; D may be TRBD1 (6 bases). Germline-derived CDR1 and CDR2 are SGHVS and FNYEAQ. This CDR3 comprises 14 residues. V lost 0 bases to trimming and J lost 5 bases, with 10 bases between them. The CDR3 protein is CASSLAGGGTEAFF. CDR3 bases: TGTGCCAGCAGCTTAGCAGGGGGAGGGACTGAAGCTTTCTTT.

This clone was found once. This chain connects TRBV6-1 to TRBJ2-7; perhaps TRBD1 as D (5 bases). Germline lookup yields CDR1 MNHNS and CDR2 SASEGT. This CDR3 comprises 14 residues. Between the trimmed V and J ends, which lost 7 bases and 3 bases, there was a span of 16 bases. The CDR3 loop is CASTEGWGRYEQYF. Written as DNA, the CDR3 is TGTGCCAGCACCGAAGGTTGGGGCCGCTACGAGCAGTACTTC.

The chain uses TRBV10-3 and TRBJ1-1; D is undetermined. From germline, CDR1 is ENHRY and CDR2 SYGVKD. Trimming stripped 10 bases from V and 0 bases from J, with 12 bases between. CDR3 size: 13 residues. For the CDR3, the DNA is TGTGCCACCGTGACGGACTTGAACACTGAAGCTTTCTTT. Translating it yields CATVTDLNTEAFF.

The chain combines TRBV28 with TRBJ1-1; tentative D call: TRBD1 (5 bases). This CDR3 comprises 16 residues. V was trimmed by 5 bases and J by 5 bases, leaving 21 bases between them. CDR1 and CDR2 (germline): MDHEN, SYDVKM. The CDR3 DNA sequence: TGTGCCAGCAGTCTTCCGTGGGGGGGGGTTTGGACTGAAGCTTTCTTT. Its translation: CASSLPWGGVWTEAFF.

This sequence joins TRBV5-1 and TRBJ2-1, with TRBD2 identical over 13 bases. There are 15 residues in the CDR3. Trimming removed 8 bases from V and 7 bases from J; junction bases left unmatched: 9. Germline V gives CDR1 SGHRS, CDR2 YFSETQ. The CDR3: CASYPGTSGANEQFF. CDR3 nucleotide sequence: TGCGCCAGTTACCCCGGGACTAGCGGGGCAAATGAGCAGTTCTTC.

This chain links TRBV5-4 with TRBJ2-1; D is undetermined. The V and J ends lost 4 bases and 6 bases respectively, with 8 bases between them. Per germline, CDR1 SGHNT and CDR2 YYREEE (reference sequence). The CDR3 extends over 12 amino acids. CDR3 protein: CASSPELNEQFF. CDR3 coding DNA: TGTGCCAGCAGCCCCGAGCTCAATGAGCAGTTCTTC.

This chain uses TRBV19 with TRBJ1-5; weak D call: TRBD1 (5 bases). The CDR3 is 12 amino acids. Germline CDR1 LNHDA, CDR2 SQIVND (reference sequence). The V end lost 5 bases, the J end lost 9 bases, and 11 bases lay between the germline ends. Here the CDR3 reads CASSVTVRPQHF. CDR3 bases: TGTGCCAGTAGTGTGACAGTTCGGCCCCAGCATTTT.

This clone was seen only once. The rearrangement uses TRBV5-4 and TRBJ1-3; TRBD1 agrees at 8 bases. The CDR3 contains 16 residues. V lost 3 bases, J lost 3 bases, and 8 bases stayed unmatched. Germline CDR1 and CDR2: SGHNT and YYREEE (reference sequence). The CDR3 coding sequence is TGTGCCAGCAGCTACGGCCAGGGGGCGTATGGAAACACCATATATTTT. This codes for CASSYGQGAYGNTIYF.